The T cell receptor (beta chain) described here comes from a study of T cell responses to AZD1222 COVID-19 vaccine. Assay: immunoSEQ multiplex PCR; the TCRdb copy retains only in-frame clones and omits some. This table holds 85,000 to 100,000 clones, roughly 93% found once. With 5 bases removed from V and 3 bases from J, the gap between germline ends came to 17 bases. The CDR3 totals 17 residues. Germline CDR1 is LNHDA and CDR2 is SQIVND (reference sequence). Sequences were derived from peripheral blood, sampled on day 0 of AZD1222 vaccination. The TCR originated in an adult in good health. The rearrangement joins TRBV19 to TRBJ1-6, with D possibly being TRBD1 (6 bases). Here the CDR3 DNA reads TGTGCCAGTAGTGGCGGGGCGGGGGCCCTCTATAATTCACCCCTCCACTTT. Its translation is CASSGGAGALYNSPLHF.